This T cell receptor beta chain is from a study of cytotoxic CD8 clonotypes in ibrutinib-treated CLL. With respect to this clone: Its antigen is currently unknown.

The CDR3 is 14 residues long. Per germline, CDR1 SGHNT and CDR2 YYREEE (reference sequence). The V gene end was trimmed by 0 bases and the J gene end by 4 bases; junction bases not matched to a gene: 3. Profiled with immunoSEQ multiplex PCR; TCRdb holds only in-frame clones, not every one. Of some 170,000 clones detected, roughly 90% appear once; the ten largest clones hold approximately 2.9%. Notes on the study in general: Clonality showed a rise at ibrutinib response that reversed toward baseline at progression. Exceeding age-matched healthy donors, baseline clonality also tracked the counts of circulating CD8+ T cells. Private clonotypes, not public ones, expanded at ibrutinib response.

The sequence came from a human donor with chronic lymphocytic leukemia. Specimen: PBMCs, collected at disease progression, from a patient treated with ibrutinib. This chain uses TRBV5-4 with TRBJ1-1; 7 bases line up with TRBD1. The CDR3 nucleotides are TGTGCCAGCAGCTTGGGACAGGGCGGCACTGAAGCTTTCTTT. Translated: CASSLGQGGTEAFF.